The rows below give T cell receptor beta chains drawn from one sample of a study of shared clonotypes between healthy human individuals. Libraries were prepared by immunoSEQ multiplex PCR; TCRdb keeps only in-frame clonotypes and omits some of them. The repertoire has 1.4 million to 1.5 million clones, approximately 96% of them found once; the top ten carry roughly 1.2%. Sequenced material: naive CD4+ T cells sorted from blood. The source of these receptors is a man aged 30-40 years in good health. CDR3s include the opening cysteine and the closing phenylalanine or tryptophan. A D gene is named only where the DNA matches it firmly. Some rows mark clone size as missing; the rest say once, few, many or name a class of expanded clone.

J | size | length | V | D | DNA | CDR3
TRBJ2-3 | . | 18 | TRBV5-5 | TRBD2 | TGTGCCAGCAGCTCTACTAGGACTAGCGGGCTTGGGTCAGATACGCAGTATTTT | CASSSTRTSGLGSDTQYF
TRBJ2-7 | . | 15 | TRBV10-3 | . | TGTGCCACCCGCCGGGCAGACCCTATAACCTACGAGCAGTACTTC | CATRRADPITYEQYF
TRBJ2-4 | . | 15 | TRBV7-8 | . | TGTGCCAGCAGCTTAGGGGCACCTCCCAAAAACATTCAGTACTTC | CASSLGAPPKNIQYF
TRBJ1-2 | . | 14 | TRBV7-2 | TRBD1 | TGTGCCAGCAGCTCGCGGGACAGATTCTATGGCTACACCTTC | CASSSRDRFYGYTF
TRBJ1-1 | . | 15 | TRBV28 | TRBD1 | TGTGCCAGCATGACAGGGGGCGCGTTGAACACTGAAGCTTTCTTT | CASMTGGALNTEAFF
TRBJ2-2 | . | 14 | TRBV28 | . | TGTGCCAGCAGACCCGCAGGGAGCGCCGGGGAGCTGTTTTTT | CASRPAGSAGELFF
TRBJ1-3 | . | 15 | TRBV6-1 | . | TGTGCCAGCTCTTTGCAGGGGCCCGCAGGAAACACCATATATTTT | CASSLQGPAGNTIYF
TRBJ1-1 | . | 17 | TRBV13 | TRBD1 | TGTGCCAGCAGCTTCTTGGCCCCGACAGGGCACTCCACTGAAGCTTTCTTT | CASSFLAPTGHSTEAFF
TRBJ1-3 | . | 13 | TRBV7-9 | . | TGTGCCAGCGGGTTGGACTCTGGAAACACCATATATTTT | CASGLDSGNTIYF
TRBJ2-1 | . | 16 | TRBV6-5 | . | TGTGCCAGCAGTTACACTAAGGTTGGGACGCAGAATGAGCAGTTCTTC | CASSYTKVGTQNEQFF
TRBJ2-1 | . | 14 | TRBV28 | . | TGTGCCAGTTCGACAGGAGGGTGGGATAATGAGCAGTTCTTC | CASSTGGWDNEQFF
TRBJ1-2 | . | 15 | TRBV18 | . | TGTGCCAGCTCAGCAACCGGGCTAGAGCGCTATGGCTACACCTTC | CASSATGLERYGYTF
TRBJ2-7 | once | 13 | TRBV28 | . | TGTGCCAGCACCCCGACAGGCGTATACGAGCAGTACTTC | CASTPTGVYEQYF
TRBJ1-5 | . | 13 | TRBV19 | . | TGTGCCAGTGCCCGGGACATTAATCAGCCCCAGCATTTT | CASARDINQPQHF
TRBJ1-2 | few | 15 | TRBV6-5 | . | TGTGCCAGCAGTTACGGGTGGGCATATAACTATGGCTACACCTTC | CASSYGWAYNYGYTF
TRBJ2-7 | . | 16 | TRBV5-4 | TRBD2 | TGTGCCAGCAGCCCCTCGACTAGCGGGAGACTCTACGAGCAGTACTTC | CASSPSTSGRLYEQYF
TRBJ1-5 | . | 13 | TRBV29-1 | . | TGCAGCGTGAGGGACGGCCCCAATCAGCCCCAGCATTTT | CSVRDGPNQPQHF
TRBJ2-7 | . | 13 | TRBV2 | TRBD2 | TGTGCCAGCTCCGGGGGTAGCGGGCCCGAGCAGTACTTC | CASSGGSGPEQYF
TRBJ2-7 | once | 14 | TRBV14 | . | TGTGCCAGCAGCCTGGGGATTTCCTCCTACGAGCAGTACTTC | CASSLGISSYEQYF
TRBJ2-1 | once | 13 | TRBV5-1 | . | TGCGCCAGCAGCGCCCGTTTCATCGATGAGCAGTTCTTC | CASSARFIDEQFF
TRBJ2-1 | . | 15 | TRBV7-9 | . | TGTGCCAGCAGCCCAAGCGAGAGCTCCTACAATGAGCAGTTCTTC | CASSPSESSYNEQFF
TRBJ2-7 | . | 15 | TRBV5-6 | . | TGTGCCAGCAGCTTGGTTAGGCGGGGCTCCTACGAGCAGTACTTC | CASSLVRRGSYEQYF
TRBJ2-3 | . | 17 | TRBV7-2 | TRBD2 | TGTGCCAGCAGCTTATGGGCTAGCGGGTACCCCACAGATACGCAGTATTTT | CASSLWASGYPTDTQYF
TRBJ2-5 | . | 12 | TRBV2 | . | TGTGCCAGCAGGCAGGACGGAGAGACCCAGTACTTC | CASRQDGETQYF
TRBJ1-4 | . | 15 | TRBV28 | . | TGTGCCAGCAGTTTTCCCAGGGGTCTTCGCGAAAAACTGTTTTTT | CASSFPRGLREKLFF
TRBJ1-2 | . | 16 | TRBV5-1 | TRBD1 | TGCGCCAGCAGCTGGGACAGGGGAACGGTTAACTATGGCTACACCTTC | CASSWDRGTVNYGYTF
TRBJ2-6 | . | 16 | TRBV5-8 | . | TGTGCCAGCAGCGGGGATTTTTTCTCTGGGGCCAACGTCCTGACTTTC | CASSGDFFSGANVLTF
TRBJ1-2 | . | 15 | TRBV4-1 | . | TGCGCCAGCAGCCAAGATGCCCGGCCAGTTCCTGGCTACACCTTC | CASSQDARPVPGYTF
TRBJ2-5 | . | 12 | TRBV9 | . | TGTGCCAGCAGCGTAGGTCAAGAGACCCAGTACTTC | CASSVGQETQYF
TRBJ1-5 | . | 13 | TRBV6-1 | . | TGTGCCAGCAGTGATCGGAGAGGTCAGCCCCAGCATTTT | CASSDRRGQPQHF
TRBJ1-4 | . | 15 | TRBV6-5 | . | TGTGCCAGCAGTTTACAGGAGACAACTAATGAAAAACTGTTTTTT | CASSLQETTNEKLFF
TRBJ2-1 | . | 16 | TRBV5-4 | TRBD2 | TGTGCCAGCAGCCTCGGAGGACTAGCGGGATTCAATGAGCAGTTCTTC | CASSLGGLAGFNEQFF
TRBJ1-4 | . | 18 | TRBV7-9 | TRBD1 | TGTGCCAGCAGCTCAAGACAGGGGGCTAGCGCAACTAATGAAAAACTGTTTTTT | CASSSRQGASATNEKLFF
TRBJ2-2 | . | 15 | TRBV6-1 | . | TGTGCCAGCAGTGAATCCTGGTCGAACACCGGGGAGCTGTTTTTT | CASSESWSNTGELFF
TRBJ1-5 | once | 13 | TRBV9 | . | TGTGCCAGCAGCTTAGGATACAATCAGCCCCAGCATTTT | CASSLGYNQPQHF
TRBJ2-2 | . | 13 | TRBV5-1 | . | TGCGCCAGCAGCCCCGTCAGTAACGGGGAGCTGTTTTTT | CASSPVSNGELFF
TRBJ1-2 | . | 14 | TRBV6-1 | . | TGTGCCAGCAGACCTGGGAGGAGGGACTATGGCTACACCTTC | CASRPGRRDYGYTF